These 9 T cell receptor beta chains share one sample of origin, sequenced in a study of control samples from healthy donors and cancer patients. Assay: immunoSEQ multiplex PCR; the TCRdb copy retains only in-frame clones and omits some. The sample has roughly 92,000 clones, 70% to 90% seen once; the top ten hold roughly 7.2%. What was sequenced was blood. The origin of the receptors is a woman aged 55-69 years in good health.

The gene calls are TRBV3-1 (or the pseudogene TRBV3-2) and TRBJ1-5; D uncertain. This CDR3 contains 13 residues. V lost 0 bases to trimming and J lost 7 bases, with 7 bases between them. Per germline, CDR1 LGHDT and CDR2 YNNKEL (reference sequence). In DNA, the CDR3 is TGTGCCAGCAGCCAAGATGAGGTACAGCCCCAGCATTTT. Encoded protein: CASSQDEVQPQHF.

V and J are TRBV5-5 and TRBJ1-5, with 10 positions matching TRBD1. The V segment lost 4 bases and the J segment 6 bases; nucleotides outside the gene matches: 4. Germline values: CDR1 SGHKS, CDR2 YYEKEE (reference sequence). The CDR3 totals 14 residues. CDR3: CASSMTGGPQPQHF. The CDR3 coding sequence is TGTGCCAGCAGCATGACAGGGGGCCCTCAGCCCCAGCATTTT.

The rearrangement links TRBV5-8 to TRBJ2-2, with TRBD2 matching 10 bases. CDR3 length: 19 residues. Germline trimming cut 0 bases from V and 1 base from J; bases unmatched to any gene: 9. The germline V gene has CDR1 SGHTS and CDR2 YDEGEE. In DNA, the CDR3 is TGTGCCAGCAGCTTGGAACAGCGGGAGGGTTACAAGAACACCGGGGAGCTGTTTTTT. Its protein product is CASSLEQREGYKNTGELFF.

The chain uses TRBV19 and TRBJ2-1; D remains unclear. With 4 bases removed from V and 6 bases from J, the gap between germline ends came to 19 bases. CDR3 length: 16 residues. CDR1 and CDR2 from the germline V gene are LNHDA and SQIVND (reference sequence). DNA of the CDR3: TGTGCCAGTAGTAGGGGATGGGCGGCCCCACTCAATGAGCAGTTCTTC. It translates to CASSRGWAAPLNEQFF. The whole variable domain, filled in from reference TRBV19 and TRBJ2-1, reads DGGITQSPKYLFRKEGQNVTLSCEQNLNHDAMYWYRQDPGQGLRLIYYSQIVNDFQKGDIAEGYSVSREKKESFPLTVTSAQKNPTAFYLCASSRGWAAPLNEQFFGPGTRLTVL.

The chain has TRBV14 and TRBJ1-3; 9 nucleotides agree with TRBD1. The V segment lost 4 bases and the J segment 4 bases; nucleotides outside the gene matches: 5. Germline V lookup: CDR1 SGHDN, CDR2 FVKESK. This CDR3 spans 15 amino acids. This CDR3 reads CASSLQQGAGNTIYF. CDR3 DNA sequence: TGTGCCAGCAGCCTTCAACAGGGGGCAGGAAACACCATATATTTT.

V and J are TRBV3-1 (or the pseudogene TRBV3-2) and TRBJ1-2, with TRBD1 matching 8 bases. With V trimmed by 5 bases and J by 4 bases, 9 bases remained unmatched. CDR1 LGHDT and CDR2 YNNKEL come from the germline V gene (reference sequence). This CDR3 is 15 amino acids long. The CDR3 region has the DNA TGTGCCAGCAGCGCGCTGGGGACAGGCACCTATGGCTACACCTTC. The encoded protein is CASSALGTGTYGYTF.

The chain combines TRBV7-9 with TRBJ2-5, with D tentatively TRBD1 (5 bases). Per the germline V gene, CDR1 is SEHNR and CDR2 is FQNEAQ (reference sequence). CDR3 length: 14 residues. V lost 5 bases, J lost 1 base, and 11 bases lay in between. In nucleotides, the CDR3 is TGTGCCAGCAGCCCCCGACAGATCCAAGAGACCCAGTACTTC. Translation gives CASSPRQIQETQYF.

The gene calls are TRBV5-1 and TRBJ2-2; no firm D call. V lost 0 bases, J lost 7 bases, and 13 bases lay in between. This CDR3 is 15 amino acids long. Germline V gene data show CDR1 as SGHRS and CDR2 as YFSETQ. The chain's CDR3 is CASSLDPAYGGELFF. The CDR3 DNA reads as TGCGCCAGCAGCTTGGATCCGGCGTATGGCGGGGAGCTGTTTTTT. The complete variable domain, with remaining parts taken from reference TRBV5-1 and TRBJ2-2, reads KAGVTQTPRYLIKTRGQQVTLSCSPISGHRSVSWYQQTPGQGLQFLFEYFSETQRNKGNFPGRFSGRQFSNSRSEMNVSTLELGDSALYLCASSLDPAYGGELFFGEGSRLTVL.

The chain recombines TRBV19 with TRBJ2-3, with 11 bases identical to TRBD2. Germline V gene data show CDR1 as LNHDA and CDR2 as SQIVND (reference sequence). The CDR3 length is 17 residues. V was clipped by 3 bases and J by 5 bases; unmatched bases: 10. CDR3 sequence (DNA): TGTGCCAGTAGTATGACAAGACTAGCGGGGTACGGAGATACGCAGTATTTT. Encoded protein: CASSMTRLAGYGDTQYF.